The 27 T cell receptor beta chains presented below share a single source sample, sequenced in a study of shared clonotypes between healthy human individuals. Some clones are missing from TCRdb's copy, which holds only in-frame ones; the method was immunoSEQ multiplex PCR. The table has 2 million to 2.5 million clones, approximately 90% seen once. Sequenced: naive CD4+ T cells from PBMCs. As to subset: CD45RA+ positively selected. These receptors came from a man aged 18 to 30 in good health. Some clones in this sample may be carry-over from other donors' samples.

In its sample, this clone was seen a few times. The chain carries TRBV2 and TRBJ2-7; D is uncertain. The CDR3 is 13 residues long. With 5 bases removed from V and 9 bases from J, the gap between germline ends came to 17 bases. The germline V gene encodes CDR1 SNHLY and CDR2 FYNNEI. The CDR3 nucleotides read TGTGCCAGCAGTTACGAGGAAGGCGGTGGGCAGTACTTC. Protein product: CASSYEEGGGQYF.

As concerns this clone: In the same sample, other DNA sequences code for this CDR3. The V call is TRBV7-3, the J call TRBJ1-1, with a tentative D call TRBD1 (5 bases). CDR1 is SGHTA, CDR2 FQGTGA, per germline. V lost 0 bases and J 0 bases, leaving 8 bases between the germline ends. CDR3 size: 15 residues. CDR3 nucleotides: TGTGCCAGCAGCTTAACGGGGGGGATGAACACTGAAGCTTTCTTT. Protein product: CASSLTGGMNTEAFF.

The V gene is TRBV7-3, the J gene TRBJ1-1; no clear D gene. Germline CDR1 SGHTA, CDR2 FQGTGA. The CDR3 has 13 residues. V shed 5 bases and J shed 6 bases, with 13 bases lying between them. CDR3 DNA sequence: TGTGCCAGCAGCCCCCAGTCGGTCGCTGAAGCTTTCTTT. Amino acids: CASSPQSVAEAFF.

The chain has TRBV30 and TRBJ2-7; either TRBD1 or TRBD2 may fit D (5 bases each). CDR1 is GTSNPN, CDR2 SVGIG, per germline (reference sequence). CDR3 size: 15 residues. The V gene lost 4 bases and the J gene lost 1 base, with 17 bases spanning the gap. The CDR3 reads CAWTVGRAGSYEQYF. The CDR3 DNA is TGTGCCTGGACCGTGGGACGGGCCGGGTCCTACGAGCAGTACTTC.

This chain uses TRBV2 with TRBJ1-1; D not resolved. Germline CDR1 SNHLY, CDR2 FYNNEI. V was trimmed by 7 bases and J by 2 bases, leaving 11 bases between them. CDR3 length: 13 amino acids. This chain's CDR3 is CASIQTKNTEAFF. The CDR3 DNA sequence: TGTGCCAGCATTCAGACCAAAAACACTGAAGCTTTCTTT.

The gene calls are TRBV11-2 and TRBJ1-1; the D is unclear. CDR1 and CDR2 (germline): SGHAT, FQNNGV. This CDR3 contains 13 residues. Trimming shortened V by 2 bases and J by 2 bases, and 6 bases separated the two germline ends. This chain's CDR3 is CASSLIPNTEAFF. CDR3 DNA: TGTGCCAGCAGCTTAATACCAAACACTGAAGCTTTCTTT.

This chain links TRBV10-3 with TRBJ2-2, with 9 bases matching TRBD2. V shed 3 bases and J 2 bases; nucleotides not matched to a gene: 7. The germline V gene has CDR1 ENHRY and CDR2 SYGVKD. The CDR3 spans 17 residues. The CDR3 here is CAISDVSGTSNTGELFF. DNA of the CDR3: TGTGCCATCAGTGACGTTTCCGGGACTAGCAACACCGGGGAGCTGTTTTTT.

V and J are TRBV28 and TRBJ2-3; perhaps TRBD2 as D (6 bases). V shed 11 bases and J shed 3 bases, with 12 bases lying between them. Germline V lookup: CDR1 MDHEN, CDR2 SYDVKM. This CDR3 is built from 12 residues. CDR3 DNA: TGTGCCTCTAGCGTTCCTACAGATACGCAGTATTTT. As protein: CASSVPTDTQYF.

V is TRBV4-1 and J is TRBJ2-7, with 9 bases that match TRBD1. V gave up 4 bases and J gave up 5 bases; unmatched junction bases: 15. The CDR3 loop spans 17 amino acids. Looked up from germline, CDR1 is MGHRA and CDR2 is YSYEKL. CDR3 sequence reads: CASSLRPPGQGVDEQYF. The CDR3, as DNA: TGCGCCAGCAGCCTTAGACCCCCGGGACAGGGTGTCGACGAGCAGTACTTC.

The rearrangement links TRBV28 to TRBJ2-1; the match to TRBD2 covers 14 bases. This CDR3 is built from 18 residues. V shed 10 bases and J 2 bases; nucleotides not matched to a gene: 13. Germline-derived CDR1 and CDR2 are MDHEN and SYDVKM. The CDR3 is CATKKGLAGATAYNEQFF. CDR3 DNA sequence: TGTGCCACCAAAAAGGGACTAGCGGGAGCAACCGCCTACAATGAGCAGTTCTTC.

The chain joins TRBV28 to TRBJ2-5; TRBD1 might be the D (6 bases). Trimming pared 4 bases from V and 7 bases from J, leaving 10 bases between. The CDR3 sequence is 12 residues long. In germline, CDR1 is MDHEN, CDR2 SYDVKM. CDR3 amino acids: CASSSGVGTQYF. CDR3 sequence (DNA): TGTGCCAGCAGTTCAGGGGTCGGGACCCAGTACTTC.

With regard to this clone: This sample also contains other DNA sequences that code for the same CDR3. V gene TRBV15 combines with J gene TRBJ1-2; D unresolved. The CDR3 sequence is 13 residues long. The germline V gene has CDR1 LNHNV and CDR2 YYDKDF (reference sequence). V dropped 0 bases and J dropped 3 bases, with 5 bases sitting between them. In DNA form, the CDR3 reads TGTGCCACCAGCAGAGACACCTACTATGGCTACACCTTC. Protein: CATSRDTYYGYTF.

The chain combines TRBV18 with TRBJ1-2, with D unresolved. The CDR3 is 15 residues long. V shed 3 bases and J shed 5 bases, with 16 bases lying between them. Germline loops: CDR1 KGHSH, CDR2 LQKENI. CDR3 sequence (DNA): TGTGCCAGCTCACCGCGGACCGAGGCGGGATATGGCTACACCTTC. Amino acid sequence: CASSPRTEAGYGYTF.

Of note for this clone: At the DNA level, this CDR3 is encoded by other sequences in the same sample as well. V and J are TRBV11-2 and TRBJ2-1; TRBD2 matches at 10 bases. The CDR3 covers 15 residues. Germline V lookup: CDR1 SGHAT, CDR2 FQNNGV. Trimming cost V 1 base and J 4 bases; bases outside gene matches: 1. The CDR3 sequence: CASSLGTSGYNEQFF. The DNA for the CDR3 is TGTGCCAGCAGCTTAGGGACTAGCGGATACAATGAGCAGTTCTTC.

This chain uses TRBV2 with TRBJ2-7; tentatively, D is TRBD1 or TRBD2 (5 bases each). V lost 5 bases and J lost 3, with 14 bases in between. Germline V gene data show CDR1 as SNHLY and CDR2 as FYNNEI. This CDR3 comprises 14 residues. The DNA for the CDR3 is TGTGCCAGCAGTCTGGGACCAAGAAGCTACGAGCAGTACTTC. Its protein is CASSLGPRSYEQYF.

The CDR3 sequence is CASSLTGGTDYGYTF. CDR3 DNA: TGCGCCAGCAGCCTTACAGGGGGCACGGACTATGGCTACACCTTC. The chain is built from TRBV5-1 and TRBJ1-2; 9 nucleotides line up with TRBD1. The CDR3 extends over 15 amino acids. CDR1 SGHRS and CDR2 YFSETQ come from the germline V gene. J lost 3 bases, V lost 4 bases, and 7 bases had no gene match.

V is TRBV15 and J is TRBJ1-5; no reliable D call. CDR3 length: 15 residues. Trimming cost V 0 bases and J 3 bases, with 9 bases left between them. In germline, CDR1 is LNHNV, CDR2 YYDKDF (reference sequence). This chain's CDR3 is CATSRDQGYNQPQHF. DNA of the CDR3: TGTGCCACCAGCAGAGATCAAGGATACAATCAGCCCCAGCATTTT.

CDR3 region: CASSFRAYGYTF. CDR3 nucleotide sequence: TGTGCCAGCAGCTTCCGCGCCTATGGCTACACCTTC. The gene calls are TRBV5-8 and TRBJ1-2; D unclear. The V end lost 2 bases, the J end lost 4 bases, and 6 bases lay between the germline ends. Germline loops: CDR1 SGHTS, CDR2 YDEGEE. This CDR3 contains 12 residues.

The chain joins TRBV28 to TRBJ2-3; possibly TRBD1 for D (6 bases). The CDR3 totals 15 residues. CDR1 is MDHEN, CDR2 SYDVKM, per germline. V shed 7 bases and J shed 6 bases, with 20 bases lying between them. The CDR3 bases are TGTGCCAGCAATCTTCCTGGACAGTCGCGGGATACGCAGTATTTT. As protein: CASNLPGQSRDTQYF.

This rearrangement joins TRBV19 to TRBJ1-5; D is possibly TRBD1 (5 bases). CDR3 size: 15 residues. V lost 5 bases and J 6 bases, leaving 17 bases between the germline ends. CDR1 and CDR2 (germline): LNHDA, SQIVND (reference sequence). The CDR3 is CASSPMAGMFQPQHF. DNA for the CDR3: TGTGCCAGTAGTCCAATGGCAGGGATGTTTCAGCCCCAGCATTTT. Combining the CDR3 with reference TRBV19 and TRBJ1-5 gives the whole variable domain DGGITQSPKYLFRKEGQNVTLSCEQNLNHDAMYWYRQDPGQGLRLIYYSQIVNDFQKGDIAEGYSVSREKKESFPLTVTSAQKNPTAFYLCASSPMAGMFQPQHFGDGTRLSIL.

The chain has TRBV19 and TRBJ2-5; 9 bases are a match to TRBD1. This CDR3 region has 16 residues. Germline CDR1 reads LNHDA; CDR2 reads SQIVND (reference sequence). Trimming cost V 4 bases and J 2 bases; bases outside gene matches: 8. The CDR3 coding sequence is TGTGCCAGTAGTACGAACCGGGACAGGGTACAAGAGACCCAGTACTTC. This codes for CASSTNRDRVQETQYF. Based on the CDR3 plus reference TRBV19 and TRBJ2-5, the full variable domain is DGGITQSPKYLFRKEGQNVTLSCEQNLNHDAMYWYRQDPGQGLRLIYYSQIVNDFQKGDIAEGYSVSREKKESFPLTVTSAQKNPTAFYLCASSTNRDRVQETQYFGPGTRLLVL.

This chain joins TRBV6-1 and TRBJ2-3; D is possibly TRBD1 or TRBD2 (5 bases each). Germline V CDR1 and CDR2: MNHNS, SASEGT. The V end was cut by 4 bases, the J end by 2 bases, with 19 bases between. This CDR3 region has 17 residues. The DNA for the CDR3 is TGTGCCAGCAGTGGGGGTCCGGGACCCCCGGACACAGATACGCAGTATTTT. The encoded protein is CASSGGPGPPDTDTQYF.

The V and J genes are TRBV28 and TRBJ2-5, with 7 bases matching TRBD2. Germline trimming cut 4 bases from V and 4 bases from J; bases unmatched to any gene: 9. The CDR3 is 15 amino acids. The germline V gene encodes CDR1 MDHEN and CDR2 SYDVKM. The CDR3 region has the DNA TGTGCCAGCAGTTCCGGTAAGCGGGGCAGAGAGACCCAGTACTTC. Protein: CASSSGKRGRETQYF.

The chain uses TRBV6-5 and TRBJ2-1; D gene unclear. The V end was cut by 6 bases, the J end by 4 bases, with 10 bases between. Germline V CDR1 and CDR2: MNHEY, SVGAGI. This CDR3 is 13 amino acids long. The CDR3 reads CASRKRNYNEQFF. The CDR3 DNA is TGTGCCAGCAGAAAGCGAAATTACAATGAGCAGTTCTTC.

V and J are TRBV28 and TRBJ1-1; 8 nucleotides line up with TRBD1. The CDR3 has 16 amino acids. V shed 9 bases, J shed 5 bases, and the junction held 17 bases outside the gene matches. Germline values: CDR1 MDHEN, CDR2 SYDVKM. CDR3 DNA sequence: TGTGCCAGTCCTGGTCCCGGGGACAGGTTAATGACTGAAGCTTTCTTT. Translation: CASPGPGDRLMTEAFF.

This CDR3 reads CASSLLVGQGIYGYTF. The CDR3 DNA reads TGTGCCAGCAGTTTATTGGTGGGGCAGGGGATTTATGGCTACACCTTC. The genes are TRBV28 and TRBJ1-2; TRBD1 might be the D (6 bases). Germline V CDR1 and CDR2: MDHEN, SYDVKM. CDR3 length: 16 amino acids. Between the trimmed V and J ends, which lost 1 base and 5 bases, there was a span of 17 bases.

The chain couples TRBV15 to TRBJ2-1, with 9 bases identical to TRBD2. V lost 1 base, J lost 7 bases, and 5 bases stayed unmatched. Germline loops: CDR1 LNHNV, CDR2 YYDKDF (reference sequence). This CDR3 comprises 15 residues. The CDR3 DNA follows: TGTGCCACCAGCAGAGGACTAGCGGTGTGGAATGAGCAGTTCTTC. Translating gives CATSRGLAVWNEQFF.